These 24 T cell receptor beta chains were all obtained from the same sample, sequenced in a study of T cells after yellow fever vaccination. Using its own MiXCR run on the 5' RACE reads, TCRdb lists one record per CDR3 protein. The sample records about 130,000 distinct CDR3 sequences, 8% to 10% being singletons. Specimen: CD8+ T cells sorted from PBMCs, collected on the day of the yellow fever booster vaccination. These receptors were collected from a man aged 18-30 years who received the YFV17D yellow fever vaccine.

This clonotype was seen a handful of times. The CDR3, as DNA: TGCAGCGTTGAAGATAGTGTGGGAGAGGGGCCCTATTTT. The encoded protein is CSVEDSVGEGPYF. The chain has TRBV29-1 and TRBJ1-3; D might be TRBD1 (5 bases). CDR3 length: 13 residues. V gave up 0 bases and J gave up 16 bases, with 19 bases separating them. CDR1 SQVTM and CDR2 ANQGSEA come from the germline V gene.

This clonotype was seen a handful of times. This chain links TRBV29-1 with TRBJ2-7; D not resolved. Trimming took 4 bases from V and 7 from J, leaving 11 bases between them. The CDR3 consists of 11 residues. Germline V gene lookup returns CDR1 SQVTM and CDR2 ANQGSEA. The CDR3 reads CSVVVQGEQYV. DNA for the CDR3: TGCAGCGTTGTTGTCCAAGGGGAGCAGTACGTC.

CDR3 in amino acids: CASSQVSSDTQYF. CDR3 DNA sequence: TGCGCCAGCAGCCAAGTTTCGTCAGATACGCAGTATTTT. V usage is TRBV4-3 and J usage is TRBJ2-3; unclear D gene. This CDR3 contains 13 residues. Trimming took 1 base from V and 4 from J, leaving 6 bases between them. Germline V gene sequence: CDR1 LGHNA, CDR2 YSLEER.

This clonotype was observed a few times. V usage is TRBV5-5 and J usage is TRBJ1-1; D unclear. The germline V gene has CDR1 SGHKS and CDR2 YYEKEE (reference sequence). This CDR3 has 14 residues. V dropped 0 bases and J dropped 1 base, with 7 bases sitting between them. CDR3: CASSLVPRNTEAFF. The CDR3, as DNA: TGTGCCAGCAGCTTGGTACCCCGGAACACTGAAGCTTTCTTT.

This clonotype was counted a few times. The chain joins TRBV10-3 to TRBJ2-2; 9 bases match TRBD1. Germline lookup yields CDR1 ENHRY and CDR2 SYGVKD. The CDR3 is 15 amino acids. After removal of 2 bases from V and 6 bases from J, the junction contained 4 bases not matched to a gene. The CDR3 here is CAISERTGVAGELFF. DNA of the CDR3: TGTGCCATCAGTGAGCGGACAGGGGTGGCCGGGGAGCTGTTTTTT.

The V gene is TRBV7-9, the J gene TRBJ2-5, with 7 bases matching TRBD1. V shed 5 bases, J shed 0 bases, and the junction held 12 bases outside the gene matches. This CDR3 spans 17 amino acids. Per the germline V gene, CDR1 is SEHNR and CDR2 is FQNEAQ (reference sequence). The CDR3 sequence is CASSVIRDRAYQETQYF. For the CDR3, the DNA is TGTGCCAGCAGCGTTATACGGGACAGAGCTTACCAAGAGACCCAGTACTTC.

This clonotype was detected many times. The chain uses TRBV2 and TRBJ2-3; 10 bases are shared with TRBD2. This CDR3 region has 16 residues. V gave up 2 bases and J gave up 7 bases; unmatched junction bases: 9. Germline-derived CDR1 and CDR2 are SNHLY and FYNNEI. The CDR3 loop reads CASSESPSGGAYTQYF. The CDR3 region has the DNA TGTGCCAGCAGTGAATCCCCCAGCGGGGGGGCGTATACGCAGTATTTT.

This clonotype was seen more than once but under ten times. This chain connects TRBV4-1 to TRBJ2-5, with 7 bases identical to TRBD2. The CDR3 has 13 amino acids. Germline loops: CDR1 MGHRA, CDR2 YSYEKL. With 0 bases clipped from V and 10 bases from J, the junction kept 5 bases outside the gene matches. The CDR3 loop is CASSQEGGLVQYF. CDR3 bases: TGCGCCAGCAGCCAAGAGGGAGGGCTCGTCCAGTACTTC.

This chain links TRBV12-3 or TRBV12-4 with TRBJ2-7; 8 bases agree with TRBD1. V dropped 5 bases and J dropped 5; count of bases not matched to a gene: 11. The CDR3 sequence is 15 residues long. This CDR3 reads CASSPGWQGADEQYF. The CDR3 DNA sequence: TGTGCCAGCAGTCCGGGGTGGCAGGGGGCGGACGAGCAGTACTTC.

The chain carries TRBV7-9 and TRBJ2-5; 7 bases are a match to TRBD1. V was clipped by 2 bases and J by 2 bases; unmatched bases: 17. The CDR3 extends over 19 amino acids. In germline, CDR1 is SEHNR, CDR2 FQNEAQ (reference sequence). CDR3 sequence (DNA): TGTGCCAGCAGCTTACACAGGTCCGAGGGGGCCTCCCTTCAAGAGACCCAGTACTTC. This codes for CASSLHRSEGASLQETQYF.

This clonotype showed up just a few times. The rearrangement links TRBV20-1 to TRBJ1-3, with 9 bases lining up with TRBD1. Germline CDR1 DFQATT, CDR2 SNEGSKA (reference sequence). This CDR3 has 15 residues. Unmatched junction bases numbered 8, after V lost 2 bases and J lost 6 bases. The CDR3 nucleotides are TGCAGTGCTAGACCCAGGGACAGGGCGTTAAACACCATATATTTT. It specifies CSARPRDRALNTIYF.

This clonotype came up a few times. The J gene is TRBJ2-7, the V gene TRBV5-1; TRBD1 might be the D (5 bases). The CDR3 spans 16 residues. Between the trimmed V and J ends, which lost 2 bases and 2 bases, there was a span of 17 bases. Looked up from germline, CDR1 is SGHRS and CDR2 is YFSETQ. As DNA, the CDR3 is TGCGCCAGCAGCTTCTGGGGCAGTGAAGTACCCTACGAGCAGTACTTC. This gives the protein CASSFWGSEVPYEQYF.

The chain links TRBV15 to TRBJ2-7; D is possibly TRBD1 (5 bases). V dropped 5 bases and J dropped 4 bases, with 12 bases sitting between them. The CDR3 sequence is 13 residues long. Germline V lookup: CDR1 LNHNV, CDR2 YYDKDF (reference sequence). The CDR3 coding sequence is TGTGCCACCAGCTGGACAAGGTCATACGAGCAGTACGTC. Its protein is CATSWTRSYEQYV.

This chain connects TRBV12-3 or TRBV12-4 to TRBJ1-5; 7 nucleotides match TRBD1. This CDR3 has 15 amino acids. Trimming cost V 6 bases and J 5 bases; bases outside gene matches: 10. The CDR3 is CASSPTGAPHQPQHF. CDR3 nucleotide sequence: TGTGCCAGCAGCCCTACAGGGGCCCCCCATCAGCCCCAGCATTTT.

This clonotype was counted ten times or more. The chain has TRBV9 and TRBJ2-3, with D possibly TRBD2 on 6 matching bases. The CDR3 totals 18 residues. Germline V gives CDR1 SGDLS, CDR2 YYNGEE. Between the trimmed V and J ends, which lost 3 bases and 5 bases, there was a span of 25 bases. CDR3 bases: TGTGCCAGCAGCGGCCTCCCTGGACTAAAAATGCCGGGAGATACGCAGTATTTT. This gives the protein CASSGLPGLKMPGDTQYF. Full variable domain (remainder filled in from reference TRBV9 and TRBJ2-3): DSGVTQTPKHLITATGQRVTLRCSPRSGDLSVYWYQQSLDQGLQFLIQYYNGEERAKGNILERFSAQQFPDLHSELNLSSLELGDSALYFCASSGLPGLKMPGDTQYFGPGTRLTVL.

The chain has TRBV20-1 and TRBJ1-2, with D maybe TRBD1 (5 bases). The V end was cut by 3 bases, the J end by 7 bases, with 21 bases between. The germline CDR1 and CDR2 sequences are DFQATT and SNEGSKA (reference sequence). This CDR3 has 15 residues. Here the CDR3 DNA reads TGCAGTGCTAGTGGGCAGGGTCCCCTGTCGGGTGGCTACACCTTC. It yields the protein CSASGQGPLSGGYTF.

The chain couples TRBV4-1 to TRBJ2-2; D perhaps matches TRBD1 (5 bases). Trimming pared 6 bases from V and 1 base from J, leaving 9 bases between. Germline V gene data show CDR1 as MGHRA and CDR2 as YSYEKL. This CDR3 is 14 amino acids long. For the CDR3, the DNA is TGCGCCAGCAGGGTCAGGGAGAACACCGGGGAGCTGTTTTTT. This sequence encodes CASRVRENTGELFF.

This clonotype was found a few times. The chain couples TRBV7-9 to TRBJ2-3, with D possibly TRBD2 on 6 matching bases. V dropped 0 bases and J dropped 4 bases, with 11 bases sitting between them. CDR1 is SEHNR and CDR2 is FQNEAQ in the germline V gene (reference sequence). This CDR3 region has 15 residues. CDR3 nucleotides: TGTGCCAGCAGCTTAGCCGCGGGGTCGGCAGATACGCAGTATTTT. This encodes CASSLAAGSADTQYF.

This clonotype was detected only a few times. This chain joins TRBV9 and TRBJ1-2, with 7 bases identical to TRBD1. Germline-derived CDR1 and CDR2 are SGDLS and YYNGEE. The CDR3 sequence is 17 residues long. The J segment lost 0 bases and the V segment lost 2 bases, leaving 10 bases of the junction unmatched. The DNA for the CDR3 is TGTGCCAGCAGCGTCGCGTGGGGGGACAGCACTAACTATGGCTACACCTTC. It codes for CASSVAWGDSTNYGYTF.

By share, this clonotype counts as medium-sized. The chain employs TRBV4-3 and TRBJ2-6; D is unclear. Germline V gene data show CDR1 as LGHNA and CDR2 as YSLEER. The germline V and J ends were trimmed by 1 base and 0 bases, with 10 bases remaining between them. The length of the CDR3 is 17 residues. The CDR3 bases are TGCGCCAGCAGCCAAGGGTCCAGCCCCTCTGGGGCCAACGTCCTGACTTTC. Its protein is CASSQGSSPSGANVLTF.

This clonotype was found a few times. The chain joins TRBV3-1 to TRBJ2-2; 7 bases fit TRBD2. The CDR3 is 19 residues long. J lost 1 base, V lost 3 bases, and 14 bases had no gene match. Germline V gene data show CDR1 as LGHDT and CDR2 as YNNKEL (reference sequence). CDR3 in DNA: TGTGCCAGCAGCCAGCCGCCGGGGGGTCCCTCTGAGAACACCGGGGAGCTGTTTTTT. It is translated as CASSQPPGGPSENTGELFF.

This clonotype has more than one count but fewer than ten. DNA for the CDR3: TGTGCCAGCAGCTTGGGAGCATTCCACGCCTCCTACGAGCAGTACGTC. Amino acids: CASSLGAFHASYEQYV. This chain connects TRBV5-5 to TRBJ2-7; D not certain. V was clipped by 0 bases and J by 0 bases, with 13 bases between them. Germline CDR1 is SGHKS and CDR2 is YYEKEE (reference sequence). There are 16 residues in the CDR3.

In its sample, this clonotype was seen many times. The CDR3 here is CASSQGDEQFF. CDR3 bases: TGTGCCAGCTCTCAGGGCGATGAGCAGTTCTTC. The V gene is TRBV7-9, the J gene TRBJ2-1; the D gene is possibly TRBD1 (5 bases). V was cut by 8 bases and J by 8 bases, with 10 bases left in between. Germline-derived CDR1 and CDR2 are SEHNR and FQNEAQ (reference sequence). The CDR3 loop spans 11 amino acids.

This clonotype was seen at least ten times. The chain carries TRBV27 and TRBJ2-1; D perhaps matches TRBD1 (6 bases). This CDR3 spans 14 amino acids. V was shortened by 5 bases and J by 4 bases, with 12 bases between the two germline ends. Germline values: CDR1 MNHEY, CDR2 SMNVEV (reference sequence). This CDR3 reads CASSIGQRYNEQFF. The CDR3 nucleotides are TGTGCCAGCAGTATCGGACAGAGGTACAATGAGCAGTTCTTC.